The present TCR beta chain was sequenced within a study of shared clonotypes between healthy human individuals. Generated by immunoSEQ multiplex PCR, the TCRdb table keeps only in-frame clones and is missing some. Among over 850,000 clones listed, approximately 80% were seen once. The CDR3 runs to 14 residues. CDR1 and CDR2 from the germline V gene are LNHDA and SQIVND (reference sequence). V lost 4 bases and J lost 5, with 14 bases in between. Sequencing was performed on memory CD4+ T cells from PBMCs. Subset of the sample: CD45RA-negative fraction. This TCR was sampled from a man between 18 and 35 years old in good health. Some clones in this sample may be carry-over from other donors' samples. The chain links TRBV19 to TRBJ2-5; D possibly corresponds to TRBD2 (6 bases). In nucleotides, the CDR3 is TGTGCCAGTAGTACGACTAGGAATGGGGAGACCCAGTACTTC. Protein product: CASSTTRNGETQYF.